This T cell receptor (beta chain) was identified during a study of regulatory T cells in long-lasting Graves disease. General observations from the study: Limited sample numbers may have lowered accuracy. Persistent disease favored TRBV28, TRBJ1-2 and TRBJ2-5.

With regard to this clonotype: Its antigen remains unknown.

Time point: persistent/refractory GD, antithyroid drugs over 5 years with positive TRAb. PBMC-extracted RNA yielded the TCR library. Germline lookup yields CDR1 GTSNPN and CDR2 SVGIG (reference sequence). This CDR3 spans 15 amino acids. Trimming took 0 bases from V and 0 from J, leaving 9 bases between them. CDR3 regions were amplified by Arm-PCR using iRepertoire HTBI primers to build TCR beta libraries. Via MiXCR, TCRdb re-called the multiplex PCR reads, giving one row per CDR3 protein. This sample has roughly 400,000 distinct CDR3 sequences, with 21% found just once. This TCR was sampled from a female donor with Graves disease. This specimen was peripheral blood mononuclear cells (PBMCs), taken when the disease was refractory, from a patient treated with antithyroid drugs. The rearrangement uses TRBV30 and TRBJ1-3; TRBD1 is a possible D gene (5 bases). The CDR3 nucleotides are TGTGCCTGGAGTGTAGGGGCGCCCTCTGGAAACACCATATATTTT. Translation gives CAWSVGAPSGNTIYF.